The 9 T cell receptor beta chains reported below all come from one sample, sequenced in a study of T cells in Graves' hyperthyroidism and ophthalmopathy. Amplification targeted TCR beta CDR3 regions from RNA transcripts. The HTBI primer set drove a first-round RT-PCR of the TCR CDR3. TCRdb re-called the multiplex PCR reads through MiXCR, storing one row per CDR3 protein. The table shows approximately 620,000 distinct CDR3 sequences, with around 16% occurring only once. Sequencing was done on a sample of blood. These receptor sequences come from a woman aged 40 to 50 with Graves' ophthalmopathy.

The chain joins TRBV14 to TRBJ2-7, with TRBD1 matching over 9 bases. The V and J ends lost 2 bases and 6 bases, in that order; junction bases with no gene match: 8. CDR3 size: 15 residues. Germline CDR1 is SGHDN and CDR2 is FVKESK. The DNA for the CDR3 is TGTGCCAGCAGCCAAAAGGGACAGGGACTACGCGAGCAGTACTTC. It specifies CASSQKGQGLREQYF.

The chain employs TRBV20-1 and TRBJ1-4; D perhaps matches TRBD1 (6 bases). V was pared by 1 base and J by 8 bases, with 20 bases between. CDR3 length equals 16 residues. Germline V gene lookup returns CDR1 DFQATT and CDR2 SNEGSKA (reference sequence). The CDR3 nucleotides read TGCAGTGCTAGAGCCGGACCAAGAGGGGGTTTCGAAAAACTGTTTTTT. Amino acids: CSARAGPRGGFEKLFF.

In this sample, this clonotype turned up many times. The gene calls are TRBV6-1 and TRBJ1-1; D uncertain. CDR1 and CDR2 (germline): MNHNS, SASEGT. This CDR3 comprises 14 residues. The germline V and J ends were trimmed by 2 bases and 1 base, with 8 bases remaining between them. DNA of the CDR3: TGTGCCAGCAGTGAAATGATCGGGAACACTGAAGCTTTCTTT. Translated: CASSEMIGNTEAFF.

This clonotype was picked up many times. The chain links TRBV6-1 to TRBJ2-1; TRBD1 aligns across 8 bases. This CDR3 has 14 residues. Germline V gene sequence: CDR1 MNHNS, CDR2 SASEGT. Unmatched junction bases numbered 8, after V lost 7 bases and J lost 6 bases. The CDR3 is CASIRDRSPNEQFF. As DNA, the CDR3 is TGTGCCAGCATCCGGGACAGGAGCCCCAATGAGCAGTTCTTC.

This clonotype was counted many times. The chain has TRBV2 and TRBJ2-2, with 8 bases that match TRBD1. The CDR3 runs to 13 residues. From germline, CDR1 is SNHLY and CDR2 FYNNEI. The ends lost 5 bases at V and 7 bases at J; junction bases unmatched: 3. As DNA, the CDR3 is TGTGCCAGCAGTCCGACAGGGGTCGGGGAGCTGTTTTTT. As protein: CASSPTGVGELFF.

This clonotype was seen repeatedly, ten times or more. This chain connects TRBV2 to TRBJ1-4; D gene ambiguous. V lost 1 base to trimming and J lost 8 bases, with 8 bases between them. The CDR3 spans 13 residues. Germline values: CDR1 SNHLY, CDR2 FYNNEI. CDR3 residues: CASSEGDGEKLFF. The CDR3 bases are TGTGCCAGCAGTGAAGGGGATGGAGAAAAACTGTTTTTT.

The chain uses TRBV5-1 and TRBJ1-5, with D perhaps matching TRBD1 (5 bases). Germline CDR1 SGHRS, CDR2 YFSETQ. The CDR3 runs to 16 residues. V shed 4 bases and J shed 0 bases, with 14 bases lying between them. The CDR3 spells CASSPGGTDSNQPQHF. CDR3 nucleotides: TGCGCCAGCAGCCCCGGAGGGACGGATAGCAATCAGCCCCAGCATTTT.

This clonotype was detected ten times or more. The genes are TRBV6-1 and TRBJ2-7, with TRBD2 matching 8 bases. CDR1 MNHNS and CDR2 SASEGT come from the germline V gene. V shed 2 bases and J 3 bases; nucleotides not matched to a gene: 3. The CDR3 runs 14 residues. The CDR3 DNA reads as TGTGCCAGCAGTGAACTAGCGGGCATCTACGAGCAGTACTTC. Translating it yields CASSELAGIYEQYF.

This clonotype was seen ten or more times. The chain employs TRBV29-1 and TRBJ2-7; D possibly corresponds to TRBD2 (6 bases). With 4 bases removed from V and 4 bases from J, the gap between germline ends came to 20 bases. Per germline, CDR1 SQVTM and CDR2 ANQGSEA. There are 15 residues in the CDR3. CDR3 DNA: TGCAGCGTTGCCCTTGGGGGACTGAGGGTTTACGAGCAGTACTTC. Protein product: CSVALGGLRVYEQYF.